Below, 21 T cell receptor beta chains from the same sample are listed, as sequenced in a study of vaccination and CD4 T cells after COVID-19. TCRdb passed the PCR reads through MiXCR, listing each CDR3 protein once. The table lists tens of thousands of distinct CDR3 sequences, roughly 53% of them singletons. The specimen comprised CD4+ T cells from blood, sampled before SARS-CoV-2 vaccination. The receptor set was obtained from a human donor who had recovered from COVID-19.

The V call is TRBV19, the J call TRBJ2-7; TRBD2 matches at 8 bases. Germline trimming cut 3 bases from V and 4 bases from J; bases unmatched to any gene: 11. The CDR3 length is 16 residues. The germline V gene encodes CDR1 LNHDA and CDR2 SQIVND (reference sequence). Written as DNA, the CDR3 is TGTGCCAGTAGTATGGTGAGGACTAGCAGAAATTACGAGCAGTACTTC. As protein: CASSMVRTSRNYEQYF.

This clonotype has a handful of counts. The genes are TRBV19 and TRBJ1-2; no definite D call. Per germline, CDR1 LNHDA and CDR2 SQIVND (reference sequence). The CDR3 sequence is 12 residues long. The CDR3 DNA reads TGTGCGTCATCAGAACCGATCTATGGCTACACCTTC. It codes for CASSEPIYGYTF.

This clonotype was counted once. The chain combines TRBV2 with TRBJ2-3; the D gene is possibly TRBD2 (6 bases). The V end was cut by 6 bases, the J end by 3 bases, with 16 bases between. Germline V lookup: CDR1 SNHLY, CDR2 FYNNEI. The CDR3 totals 15 residues. Written as DNA, the CDR3 is TGTGCCAGCAGGGTTGGGGTAGCGGCTACAGATACGCAGTATTTT. Translation gives CASRVGVAATDTQYF.

This clonotype was recorded only once. The chain employs TRBV28 and TRBJ1-5; D is ambiguous. The CDR3 length is 12 residues. Deletions cut 2 bases from V and 7 bases from J, with 6 bases between. From germline, CDR1 is MDHEN and CDR2 SYDVKM. The CDR3, as DNA: TGTGCCAGCAGTTTAGGGTACCAGCCCCAGCATTTT. Translating gives CASSLGYQPQHF.

The gene calls are TRBV12-3 or TRBV12-4 and TRBJ2-5; a weak D match, TRBD1 (5 bases). V was shortened by 8 bases and J by 3 bases, with 13 bases between the two germline ends. CDR3 length: 13 residues. CDR3 sequence: CASSWQGEETQYF. The DNA for the CDR3 is TGTGCCAGCTCCTGGCAAGGGGAAGAGACCCAGTACTTC.

In its sample, this clonotype was seen a few times. The rearrangement joins TRBV7-2 to TRBJ2-1; 9 positions match TRBD2. Trimming took 1 base from V and 4 from J; bases not matched to a gene: 5. The germline V gene encodes CDR1 SGHTA and CDR2 FQGNSA. This CDR3 has 16 residues. The CDR3: CASSLVSSGRYNEQFF. Written as DNA, the CDR3 is TGTGCCAGCAGCTTAGTATCCAGCGGGAGGTACAATGAGCAGTTCTTC.

V is TRBV10-3 and J is TRBJ2-3; no reliable D call. The V gene lost 8 bases and the J gene lost 6 bases, with 9 bases spanning the gap. This CDR3 is 11 amino acids long. Germline V gene lookup returns CDR1 ENHRY and CDR2 SYGVKD. CDR3 residues: CAIGSGDTQYF. Here the CDR3 DNA reads TGTGCCATCGGGTCCGGGGATACGCAGTATTTT.

The rearrangement links TRBV12-3 or TRBV12-4 to TRBJ2-1; no clear D gene. V was cut by 7 bases and J by 10 bases, with 20 bases left in between. The CDR3 is 14 residues long. CDR3 DNA: TGTGCCAGCATCCAGCGCGGTCTGGGTGCAGAGCAGTTCTTC. As protein: CASIQRGLGAEQFF.

Only one count was recorded for this clonotype. The CDR3 bases are TGCAGTGCTTCCACCCAAAGCGGGAGGGCCGAGGAGCAGTACTTC. This gives the protein CSASTQSGRAEEQYF. The V call is TRBV20-1, the J call TRBJ2-7; TRBD2 aligns across 10 bases. V shed 5 bases and J 7 bases; nucleotides not matched to a gene: 14. The CDR3 consists of 15 residues. Per the germline V gene, CDR1 is DFQATT and CDR2 is SNEGSKA (reference sequence).

The J gene is TRBJ2-7, the V gene TRBV28; no clear D gene. This CDR3 spans 12 amino acids. Trimming took off 5 bases at V and 0 bases at J, with 5 bases between the two ends. Germline CDR1 is MDHEN and CDR2 is SYDVKM. This CDR3 reads CASSLSSYEQYF. The CDR3 region has the DNA TGTGCCAGCAGTCTGAGCTCCTACGAGCAGTACTTC.

This clonotype was seen a single time. The V call is TRBV28, the J call TRBJ1-2; D might be TRBD1 (5 bases). Germline assignment: CDR1 MDHEN and CDR2 SYDVKM. Trimming removed 5 bases from V and 7 bases from J, with 23 bases in between. The CDR3 loop spans 16 amino acids. CDR3 loop: CASSPPPFWGEGGYTF. CDR3 bases: TGTGCCAGCAGTCCACCACCTTTCTGGGGGGAAGGTGGCTACACCTTC.

The rearrangement links TRBV30 to TRBJ1-3; D uncertain. Germline V lookup: CDR1 GTSNPN, CDR2 SVGIG (reference sequence). The V gene lost 2 bases and the J gene lost 2 bases, with 7 bases spanning the gap. CDR3 size: 13 residues. The CDR3 spells CAWSTAAGNTIYF. The CDR3 nucleotides are TGTGCCTGGAGTACCGCGGCTGGAAACACCATATATTTT.

The sample holds a few counts of this clonotype. This chain joins TRBV20-1 and TRBJ2-3; TRBD2 aligns across 8 bases. V lost 3 bases, J lost 4 bases, and 6 bases stayed unmatched. Germline V CDR1 and CDR2: DFQATT, SNEGSKA (reference sequence). There are 14 residues in the CDR3. This CDR3 reads CSARLAGWADTQYF. In DNA, the CDR3 is TGCAGTGCTAGGCTAGCGGGTTGGGCAGATACGCAGTATTTT.

This chain connects TRBV15 to TRBJ2-7; a weak D match, TRBD1 (6 bases). CDR3 size: 16 residues. V lost 2 bases and J lost 5, with 19 bases in between. Germline-derived CDR1 and CDR2 are LNHNV and YYDKDF (reference sequence). This CDR3 is CATSRQMSPGQNEQYF. CDR3 nucleotide sequence: TGTGCCACCAGCAGACAAATGAGCCCTGGACAGAACGAGCAGTACTTC.

V and J are TRBV20-1 and TRBJ2-1, with TRBD2 matching 7 bases. CDR3 length: 13 amino acids. Germline V gene sequence: CDR1 DFQATT, CDR2 SNEGSKA (reference sequence). V lost 5 bases and J lost 9; bases outside the gene matches: 10. This chain's CDR3 is CSAGGLAGFEQFF. CDR3 coding DNA: TGCAGTGCTGGAGGATTAGCGGGCTTTGAGCAGTTCTTC.

The V call is TRBV6-1, the J call TRBJ2-2; 16 bases are a match to TRBD2. CDR3 length equals 16 residues. Trimming cost V 6 bases and J 4 bases; bases outside gene matches: 2. CDR1 is MNHNS, CDR2 SASEGT, per germline. For the CDR3, the DNA is TGTGCCAGCAGGGGACTAGCGGGAGGGGGCACCGGGGAGCTGTTTTTT. Its protein product is CASRGLAGGGTGELFF.

This clonotype was found a few times. V gene TRBV6-5 combines with J gene TRBJ2-4; no reliable D call. Germline CDR1 MNHEY, CDR2 SVGAGI. Trimming cost V 0 bases and J 1 base, with 10 bases left between them. The CDR3 has 16 residues. CDR3 sequence (DNA): TGTGCCAGCAGTTACTCTCGCACGGCGGCCAAAAACATTCAGTACTTC. Amino acid sequence: CASSYSRTAAKNIQYF.

The rearrangement uses TRBV10-3 and TRBJ2-7, with 9 bases aligning to TRBD2. The ends lost 7 bases at V and 4 bases at J; junction bases unmatched: 11. The germline gives CDR1 ENHRY, CDR2 SYGVKD. This CDR3 region has 15 residues. DNA for the CDR3: TGTGCCATCAAACGAAATAGCGGGAGAGAGTACGAGCAGTACTTC. Protein product: CAIKRNSGREYEQYF.

This chain links TRBV6-1 with TRBJ1-4; weak D call: TRBD1 (5 bases). The CDR3 is 14 amino acids. CDR1 and CDR2 (germline): MNHNS, SASEGT. Trimming pared 6 bases from V and 7 bases from J, leaving 15 bases between. This CDR3 reads CASSPGGWGEKLFF. CDR3 DNA: TGTGCCAGCAGCCCGGGGGGTTGGGGTGAAAAACTGTTTTTT.

This clonotype has just a few counts. The chain is built from TRBV7-3 and TRBJ2-5; D remains unclear. Trimming cost V 2 bases and J 5 bases, with 9 bases left between them. The CDR3 loop spans 13 amino acids. The V gene's germline CDR1 is SGHTA and CDR2 FQGTGA. The CDR3, as DNA: TGTGCCAGCAGCTTACGTGCAAGGGAGACCCAGTACTTC. Encoded protein: CASSLRARETQYF. The full variable domain, completed using reference TRBV7-3 and TRBJ2-5, is GAGVSQTPSNKVTEKGKYVELRCDPISGHTALYWYRQSLGQGPEFLIYFQGTGAADDSGLPNDRFFAVRPEGSVSTLKIQRTERGDSAVYLCASSLRARETQYFGPGTRLLVL.

This clonotype was picked up one time. CDR3 protein: CASSVREVDSPLHF. Here the CDR3 DNA reads TGTGCCAGCAGCGTCCGGGAGGTGGATTCACCCCTCCACTTT. The chain has TRBV2 and TRBJ1-6; D gene unclear. This CDR3 contains 14 residues. Looked up from germline, CDR1 is SNHLY and CDR2 is FYNNEI. V was clipped by 6 bases and J by 8 bases, with 14 bases between them.